This entry describes one TCR beta chain. Antigen: not known. This sample is part of a study of T cells in tumors after PD-1 blockade. Study overall: Mean per blood sample: 95,000 to 130,000 templates (about 24,679-260,000), roughly 34,000 unique clonotypes. Study-level points and caveats: Blood contained roughly 43% of the tumor's TCR clonotypes.

Germline-derived CDR1 and CDR2 are LGHDT and YNNKEL (reference sequence). The V gene lost 0 bases and the J gene lost 11 bases, with 10 bases spanning the gap. The CDR3 is made up of 12 amino acids. Sequenced by immunoSEQ multiplex PCR; TCRdb stores in-frame clones only, minus some. The sample has 20,000 to 25,000 clones; 78% are singletons. The clonotype comes from a human donor with basal cell carcinoma. The V gene is TRBV3-1 (or the pseudogene TRBV3-2), the J gene TRBJ1-1; possible D gene TRBD1, 6 bases. Sequencing was performed on PBMCs, taken before anti-PD-1 treatment. The CDR3 here is CASSQERGGAFF. CDR3 bases: TGTGCCAGCAGCCAAGAGAGGGGGGGCGCTTTCTTT.